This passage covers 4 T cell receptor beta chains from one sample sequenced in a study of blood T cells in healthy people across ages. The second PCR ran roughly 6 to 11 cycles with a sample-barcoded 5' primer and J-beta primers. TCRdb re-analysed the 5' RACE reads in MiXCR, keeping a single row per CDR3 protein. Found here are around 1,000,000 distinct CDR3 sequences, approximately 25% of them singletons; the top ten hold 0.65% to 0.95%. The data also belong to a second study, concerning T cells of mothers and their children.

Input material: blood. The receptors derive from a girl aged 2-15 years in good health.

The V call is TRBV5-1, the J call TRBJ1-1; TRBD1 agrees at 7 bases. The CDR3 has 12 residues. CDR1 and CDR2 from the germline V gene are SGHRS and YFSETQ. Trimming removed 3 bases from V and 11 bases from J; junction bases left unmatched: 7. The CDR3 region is CASSSDRDAAFF. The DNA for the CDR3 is TGCGCCAGCAGCTCCGACAGGGATGCGGCTTTCTTT.

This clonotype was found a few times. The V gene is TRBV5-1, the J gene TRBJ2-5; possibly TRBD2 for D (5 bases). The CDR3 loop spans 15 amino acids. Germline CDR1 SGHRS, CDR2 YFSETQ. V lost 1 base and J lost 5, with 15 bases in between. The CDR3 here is CASSLLGGEEETQYF. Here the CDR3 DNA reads TGCGCCAGCAGCTTGCTCGGAGGAGAGGAGGAGACCCAGTACTTC.

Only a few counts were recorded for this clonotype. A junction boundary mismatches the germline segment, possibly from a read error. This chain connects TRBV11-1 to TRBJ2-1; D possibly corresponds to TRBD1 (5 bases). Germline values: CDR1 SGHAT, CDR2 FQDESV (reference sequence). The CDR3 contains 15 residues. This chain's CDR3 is CASSYQGGRTNERFF. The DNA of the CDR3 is TGTGCCAGCAGCTACCAGGGTGGGCGAACGAATGAGCGGTTCTTC.

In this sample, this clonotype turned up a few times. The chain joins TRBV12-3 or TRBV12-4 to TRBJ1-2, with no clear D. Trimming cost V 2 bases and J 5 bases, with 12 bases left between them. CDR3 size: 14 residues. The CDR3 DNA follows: TGTGCCAGCAGTTTAATTCGCGGTACTTATGGCTACACCTTC. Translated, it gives CASSLIRGTYGYTF.